Following are 4 T cell receptor beta chains from one sample sequenced in a study of blood T cells in healthy people across ages. Combining a sample-barcoded 5' primer with a J-beta primer mix, a second PCR ran for 7 to 11 cycles. TCRdb independently ran MiXCR on the 5' RACE reads; one entry per CDR3 protein. Of hundreds of thousands of distinct CDR3 sequences detected, 25% to 30% appear once; the ten largest clones hold 29%. Sequences were obtained from blood. These receptors were obtained from a woman in her 70s in good health.

This clonotype has more than one count but fewer than ten. The rearrangement joins TRBV11-2 to TRBJ2-5, with a possible D match to TRBD1 (6 bases). Germline loops: CDR1 SGHAT, CDR2 FQNNGV. The length of the CDR3 is 15 residues. Between the trimmed V and J ends, which lost 4 bases and 3 bases, there was a span of 15 bases. The CDR3 DNA follows: TGTGCCAGCAGCTCCTCCGGGACATCGAAAGAGACCCAGTACTTC. It yields the protein CASSSSGTSKETQYF.

This clonotype was found many times. The rearrangement links TRBV29-1 to TRBJ2-1, with 10 bases fitting TRBD2. Germline V gene data show CDR1 as SQVTM and CDR2 as ANQGSEA. J gave up 6 bases and V 6 bases, and 8 bases lay outside the gene matches. CDR3 length: 14 amino acids. DNA of the CDR3: TGCAGCGTCCACTCTAGCGGGAGCCCCAATGAGCAGTTCTTC. This gives the protein CSVHSSGSPNEQFF.

The chain is built from TRBV3-1 and TRBJ1-4; TRBD1 agrees at 7 bases. V dropped 4 bases and J dropped 12; count of bases not matched to a gene: 14. This CDR3 spans 15 amino acids. The germline V gene has CDR1 LGHDT and CDR2 YNNKEL (reference sequence). DNA for the CDR3: TGTGCCAGCAGCCGAACCGGGACAGCCGAAAGAGAACTGTTTTTT. This encodes CASSRTGTAERELFF.

This clonotype has a handful of counts. This rearrangement joins TRBV12-3 or TRBV12-4 to TRBJ1-1; no firm D call. The CDR3 runs 14 residues. V was clipped by 3 bases and J by 2 bases, with 10 bases between them. CDR3 bases: TGTGCCAGCAGTTTCAACGCGGGAAACACTGAAGCTTTCTTT. Protein product: CASSFNAGNTEAFF.